These 2 T cell receptor beta chains were all obtained from the same sample, sequenced in a study of cytomegalovirus exposure and HLA in healthy donors. The PCR employed 60 Vbeta primers together with 13 Jbeta primers. TCRdb's table, derived via immunoSEQ multiplex PCR, lists solely in-frame clones and lacks some. The sample shows 85,000 to 120,000 clones, around 78% of them seen only once. Material: PBMCs. These TCRs come from a middle-aged man in good health and CMV-seronegative.

The chain has TRBV7-3 and TRBJ2-7, with 14 bases lining up with TRBD2. Germline CDR1 is SGHTA and CDR2 is FQGTGA. J was trimmed by 5 bases and V by 5 bases; bases with no gene match: 14. CDR3 length equals 18 residues. The CDR3 DNA reads TGTGCCAGCAGCCCAGCGACTAGCGGGGGGGCCTTTATCGACGAGCAGTACTTC. Its protein is CASSPATSGGAFIDEQYF.

The chain couples TRBV7-2 to TRBJ1-5; weak D call: TRBD1 (5 bases). V lost 3 bases and J lost 0, with 21 bases in between. CDR1 SGHTA and CDR2 FQGNSA come from the germline V gene. This CDR3 has 19 amino acids. CDR3: CASSLIYRGYGYSNQPQHF. Written as DNA, the CDR3 is TGTGCCAGCAGCTTGATATACCGGGGGTACGGGTATAGCAATCAGCCCCAGCATTTT.